A selection of T cell receptor beta chains follows, all from one sample in a study of CD8+ T cells in alopecia areata. Using immunoSEQ multiplex PCR, the repertoire was profiled, and TCRdb retains in-frame clones only, with some absent. In the table there are 90,000 to 120,000 clones, roughly 60% of which are singletons. The sample comprised CD8+ T cells sorted from blood. These receptors all stem from a human donor in good health. CDR3s include the opening cysteine and the closing phenylalanine or tryptophan. Each record gives: CDR3 length, J gene, clone size, D gene, V gene, CDR3 protein, CDR3 DNA. The D gene is left open where the match is weak. Rows may omit the clone size; those that give it use once, few, many or a size class.

>15|TRBJ2-7|-|TRBD2|TRBV6-5
CASSYSGGGPYEQYF
TGTGCCAGCAGTTACTCAGGCGGGGGGCCCTACGAGCAGTACTTC
>13|TRBJ2-5|-|-|TRBV29-1
CSVEGGLQETQYF
TGCAGCGTTGAAGGTGGACTGCAAGAGACCCAGTACTTC
>13|TRBJ2-7|-|TRBD1|TRBV29-1
CSVADRVRYEQYF
TGCAGCGTCGCGGACAGGGTTCGTTACGAGCAGTACTTC
>11|TRBJ1-2|-|-|TRBV19
CATSGHFGYTF
TGTGCCACCTCCGGACATTTCGGCTACACCTTC
>15|TRBJ1-1|once|-|TRBV6-5
CASSYLDRRGTEAFF
TGTGCCAGCAGTTACCTTGACAGAAGGGGTACTGAAGCTTTCTTT
>16|TRBJ2-6|-|TRBD1|TRBV27
CASTWTGGFGANVLTF
TGTGCCAGCACCTGGACAGGGGGCTTTGGGGCCAACGTCCTGACTTTC
>14|TRBJ2-1|-|TRBD2|TRBV2
CASKGLVRGNEQFF
TGTGCCAGCAAGGGACTAGTGAGAGGTAATGAGCAGTTCTTC
>15|TRBJ2-7|many|-|TRBV5-4
CASSLDGLVGYEQYF
TGTGCCAGCAGCTTAGACGGTTTGGTCGGCTACGAGCAGTACTTC
>15|TRBJ2-5|-|TRBD2|TRBV10-2
CASSESSGGAETQYF
TGCGCCAGCAGTGAGTCTAGCGGGGGGGCAGAGACCCAGTACTTC
>15|TRBJ2-7|-|-|TRBV18
CASSPPGQWPYEQYF
TGTGCCAGCTCACCACCAGGACAGTGGCCCTACGAGCAGTACTTC
>15|TRBJ2-7|once|-|TRBV13
CASSRRTDGDYEQYF
TGTGCCAGCAGCAGACGCACGGACGGAGACTACGAGCAGTACTTC
>12|TRBJ2-2|-|-|TRBV5-6
CASSSSTGELFF
TGTGCCAGCAGCTCAAGTACCGGGGAGCTGTTTTTT
>12|TRBJ1-2|few|-|TRBV19
CASKVGNNGYTF
TGTGCCAGTAAAGTGGGGAATAATGGCTACACCTTC
>11|TRBJ2-5|-|-|TRBV27
CASSLGGVQYF
TGTGCCAGCAGTTTAGGGGGCGTCCAGTACTTC
>14|TRBJ2-3|-|TRBD1|TRBV18
CASSRDRGTDTQYF
TGTGCCAGCTCACGGGACAGGGGCACAGATACGCAGTATTTT
>14|TRBJ1-2|few|-|TRBV7-9
CASSSPPPFAGYTF
TGTGCCAGCAGCTCCCCCCCGCCTTTCGCGGGCTACACCTTC
>13|TRBJ1-2|-|TRBD1|TRBV27
CASSLTGNYGYTF
TGTGCCAGCAGTCTGACAGGGAACTATGGCTACACCTTC
>15|TRBJ2-7|-|-|TRBV4-2
CASSQEQAAYYEQYF
TGTGCCAGCAGCCAAGAACAGGCAGCGTACTACGAGCAGTACTTC
>14|TRBJ2-7|few|-|TRBV5-6
CASSPGGSAYEQYF
TGTGCCAGCAGCCCGGGCGGGTCGGCCTACGAGCAGTACTTC
>11|TRBJ2-5|few|-|TRBV7-9
CASSPGETQYF
TGTGCCAGCAGCCCAGGGGAGACCCAGTACTTC
>19|TRBJ2-2|-|-|TRBV5-1
CASSLVGAGPFANTGELFF
TGCGCCAGCAGCTTGGTTGGGGCAGGTCCCTTCGCGAACACCGGGGAGCTGTTTTTT
>13|TRBJ1-1|-|-|TRBV11-3
CASSLMGLTEAFF
TGTGCCAGCAGCTTAATGGGGCTCACTGAAGCTTTCTTT
>16|TRBJ2-7|-|TRBD1|TRBV15
CATSSRTGGLGYEQYF
TGTGCCACCAGCAGCCGGACAGGGGGCCTCGGCTACGAGCAGTACTTC
>15|TRBJ2-5|-|TRBD1|TRBV15
CATSRDRGRMKTQYF
TGTGCCACCAGCAGAGACAGGGGGCGGATGAAGACCCAGTACTTC
>12|TRBJ1-2|-|-|TRBV9
CASSVVGAGYTF
TGTGCCAGCAGCGTCGTCGGGGCTGGCTACACCTTC
>15|TRBJ2-7|-|TRBD1|TRBV4-1
CASSPGPGQGYEQYF
TGCGCCAGCAGCCCCGGGCCGGGACAGGGATACGAGCAGTACTTC
>14|TRBJ2-3|few|-|TRBV14
CASTHYADTDTQYF
TGTGCCAGCACCCACTACGCCGACACAGATACGCAGTATTTT
>14|TRBJ2-7|-|-|TRBV15
CATSRERETYEQYF
TGTGCCACCAGCAGAGAAAGGGAAACCTACGAGCAGTACTTC
>15|TRBJ2-5|-|-|TRBV4-3
CASSRHPDEQETQYF
TGCGCCAGCAGCCGCCACCCGGACGAGCAAGAGACCCAGTACTTC
>14|TRBJ1-1|-|-|TRBV30
CAWSVGSGYTEAFF
TGTGCCTGGAGTGTCGGGTCGGGCTACACTGAAGCTTTCTTT
>16|TRBJ1-4|few|TRBD1|TRBV28
CASSYEQGGNNEKLFF
TGTGCCAGCAGTTATGAACAGGGGGGGAATAATGAAAAACTGTTTTTT
>14|TRBJ2-3|-|-|TRBV30
CAWSALAGTDTQYF
TGTGCCTGGAGTGCTCTGGCGGGCACAGATACGCAGTATTTT
>18|TRBJ2-3|once|TRBD1|TRBV13
CASSIGTGFSGSTDTQYF
TGTGCCAGCAGCATCGGGACAGGGTTTAGCGGGAGCACAGATACGCAGTATTTT
>17|TRBJ1-1|-|-|TRBV29-1
CSAGPDASLTVNTEAFF
TGCAGCGCTGGACCGGACGCCTCCCTAACGGTGAACACTGAAGCTTTCTTT
>13|TRBJ1-1|-|-|TRBV7-6
CASSTKPVSEAFF
TGTGCCAGCAGCACGAAGCCAGTAAGTGAAGCTTTCTTT
>13|TRBJ2-3|-|-|TRBV6-4
CASSDSGGDTQYF
TGTGCCAGCAGTGACTCAGGCGGAGATACGCAGTATTTT
>16|TRBJ2-3|few|-|TRBV7-2
CASSLGYYPSTDTQYF
TGTGCCAGCAGCTTAGGTTACTACCCAAGCACAGATACGCAGTATTTT
>13|TRBJ1-5|-|-|TRBV29-1
CSVLEGAHQPQHF
TGCAGCGTCCTCGAAGGGGCTCATCAGCCCCAGCATTTT
>15|TRBJ1-2|few|-|TRBV29-1
CSVEDSGLTNYGYTF
TGCAGCGTTGAAGATAGTGGATTGACTAACTATGGCTACACCTTC
>14|TRBJ1-2|few|TRBD1|TRBV9
CASSPGGSGYGYTF
TGTGCCAGCAGCCCAGGGGGCAGTGGTTATGGCTACACCTTC
>14|TRBJ2-7|few|-|TRBV5-6
CASSLGLGNYEQYF
TGTGCCAGCAGCTTGGGACTAGGAAACTACGAGCAGTACTTC
>14|TRBJ2-1|-|-|TRBV15
CATSPAANPNEQFF
TGTGCCACCAGCCCCGCGGCTAACCCGAATGAGCAGTTCTTC
>13|TRBJ1-2|-|TRBD1|TRBV5-4
CASRGTGTHGYTF
TGTGCCAGCAGGGGGACAGGAACACATGGCTACACCTTC
>11|TRBJ1-2|-|-|TRBV25-1
CASTSGGGYTF
TGTGCCAGCACCTCCGGGGGTGGCTACACCTTC
>13|TRBJ2-1|-|-|TRBV4-2
CASSPRLGVEQFF
TGTGCCAGCAGCCCCCGTCTGGGAGTTGAGCAGTTCTTC